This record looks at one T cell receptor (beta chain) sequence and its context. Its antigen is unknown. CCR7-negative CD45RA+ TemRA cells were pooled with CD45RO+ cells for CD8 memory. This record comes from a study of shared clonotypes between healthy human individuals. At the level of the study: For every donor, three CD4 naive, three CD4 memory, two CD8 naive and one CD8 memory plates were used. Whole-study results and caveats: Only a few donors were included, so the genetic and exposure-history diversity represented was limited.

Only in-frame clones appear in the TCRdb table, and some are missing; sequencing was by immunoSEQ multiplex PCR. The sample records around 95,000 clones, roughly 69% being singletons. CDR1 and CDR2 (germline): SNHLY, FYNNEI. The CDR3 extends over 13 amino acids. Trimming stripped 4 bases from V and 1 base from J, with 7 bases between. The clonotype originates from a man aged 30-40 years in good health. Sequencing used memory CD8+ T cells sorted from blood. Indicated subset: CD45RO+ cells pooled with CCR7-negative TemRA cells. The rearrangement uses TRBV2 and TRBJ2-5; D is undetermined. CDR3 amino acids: CASSVLGQETQYF. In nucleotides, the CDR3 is TGTGCCAGCAGTGTGCTTGGCCAAGAGACCCAGTACTTC.